This T cell receptor beta chain emerged from a study of PD-L1 blockade in urothelial cancer. Turning to the study itself: Blood was tested 3 weeks (second dose) and 6 weeks into treatment. Findings of the study overall: Clones that were tumor-associated expanded more in the blood of durable-benefit patients at 3 weeks.

The protocol was immunoSEQ multiplex PCR, while the TCRdb copy is restricted to in-frame clones and leaves out a portion. The sample holds around 130,000 clones; roughly 83% are singletons and the top ten take 2.5% to 3.5%. Noted time point: pretreatment peripheral blood. Pretreatment and on-treatment samples were taken, numbering 1 to 8 per patient. In the case of this clone: The target antigen is unknown.

Sequenced here: PBMCs, sampled around atezolizumab (anti-PD-L1) treatment. The receptor's source is a man in his fifties or sixties with urothelial cancer.

The CDR3 loop reads CASSLDRSRSDFGSYEQYF. The CDR3 DNA sequence: TGTGCCAGCAGCTTAGATCGTAGTAGGTCAGACTTTGGCTCCTACGAGCAGTACTTC. This chain uses TRBV11-2 with TRBJ2-7; D remains unclear. Germline CDR1 reads SGHAT; CDR2 reads FQNNGV. The germline V and J ends were trimmed by 0 bases and 0 bases, with 21 bases remaining between them. There are 19 residues in the CDR3.